This passage covers 25 T cell receptor beta chains from one sample sequenced in a study of beta chain features in type 1 diabetes. The sequenced template was cDNA made from the entire isolated RNA. TCRdb's table, derived via immunoSEQ multiplex PCR, lists solely in-frame clones and lacks some. Seen here are more than 150,000 clones, 10% to 15% observed once, and the top ten hold about 0.66%. Sequencing input: central memory CD4+ T cells from blood. The source is a woman aged 18-30 years in good health.

CDR3 in amino acids: CSVMVGAGGNQPQHF. CDR3 bases: TGCAGCGTTATGGTGGGGGCGGGCGGCAATCAGCCCCAGCATTTT. The chain recombines TRBV29-1 with TRBJ1-5; D perhaps matches TRBD1 (6 bases). V gave up 5 bases and J gave up 2 bases, with 16 bases separating them. This CDR3 contains 15 residues. Germline CDR1 reads SQVTM; CDR2 reads ANQGSEA.

In this sample, this clone turned up a few times. The chain is built from TRBV29-1 and TRBJ2-3, with 9 bases identical to TRBD2. J lost 3 bases, V lost 3 bases, and 13 bases had no gene match. Germline values: CDR1 SQVTM, CDR2 ANQGSEA. The CDR3 loop spans 17 amino acids. CDR3 region: CSVDGISGRSSTDTQYF. DNA of the CDR3: TGCAGCGTTGACGGGATAAGCGGGAGGTCCTCAACAGATACGCAGTATTTT.

This clone has only a few counts. This chain links TRBV19 with TRBJ1-5; no clear D gene. The CDR3 spans 14 residues. Germline V lookup: CDR1 LNHDA, CDR2 SQIVND (reference sequence). Trimming removed 3 bases at V and 3 bases at J, with 9 bases between. CDR3 coding DNA: TGTGCCAGTAGTATCGAAAGCTACAATCAGCCCCAGCATTTT. Its translation is CASSIESYNQPQHF.

This clone came up a few times. The chain joins TRBV5-1 to TRBJ2-7, with TRBD1 identical over 10 bases. J lost 7 bases, V lost 4 bases, and 11 bases had no gene match. The CDR3 spans 15 residues. Germline V gene sequence: CDR1 SGHRS, CDR2 YFSETQ. The CDR3, as DNA: TGCGCCAGCAGCGTCTCCCGGGACAGGGGTGAAGAGCAGTACTTC. Translated, it gives CASSVSRDRGEEQYF. Supplemented by reference TRBV5-1 and TRBJ2-7, the full variable domain reads KAGVTQTPRYLIKTRGQQVTLSCSPISGHRSVSWYQQTPGQGLQFLFEYFSETQRNKGNFPGRFSGRQFSNSRSEMNVSTLELGDSALYLCASSVSRDRGEEQYFGPGTRLTVT.

V gene TRBV30 combines with J gene TRBJ2-5; D call uncertain. Trimming removed 2 bases from V and 1 base from J, with 5 bases in between. Germline V gene lookup returns CDR1 GTSNPN and CDR2 SVGIG (reference sequence). This CDR3 contains 12 residues. CDR3 DNA sequence: TGTGCCTGGAGTTACAGCCAAGAGACCCAGTACTTC. Its protein product is CAWSYSQETQYF.

This chain links TRBV4-3 with TRBJ2-1, with 7 bases matching TRBD2. V trimming: 5 bases; J trimming: 5 bases; junction bases outside the gene matches: 6. Germline CDR1 LGHNA, CDR2 YSLEER. The CDR3 has 14 residues. CDR3 protein: CASSVAGVHNEQFF. The DNA for the CDR3 is TGCGCCAGCAGCGTTGCGGGAGTCCACAATGAGCAGTTCTTC.

This clone was detected only a few times. This CDR3 reads CASSNQGTGKGTEAFF. The CDR3 DNA follows: TGTGCCAGCAGCAACCAAGGGACAGGTAAAGGCACTGAAGCTTTCTTT. J is TRBJ1-1 and V is TRBV7-2, with 8 nucleotides matching TRBD1. Trimming took 5 bases from V and 4 from J; bases not matched to a gene: 12. The CDR3 is 16 amino acids. CDR1 is SGHTA, CDR2 FQGNSA, per germline.

The genes are TRBV9 and TRBJ2-4; 7 nucleotides match TRBD2. This CDR3 has 14 residues. Trimming took 0 bases from V and 6 from J; bases not matched to a gene: 3. CDR1 is SGDLS, CDR2 YYNGEE, per germline. The CDR3 loop reads CASSVGDYGNIQYF. The CDR3 nucleotides are TGTGCCAGCAGCGTAGGGGACTATGGAAACATTCAGTACTTC.

The genes are TRBV4-3 and TRBJ2-7; D perhaps matches TRBD2 (6 bases). This CDR3 has 15 amino acids. Trimming pared 4 bases from V and 2 bases from J, leaving 15 bases between. Germline values: CDR1 LGHNA, CDR2 YSLEER. This chain's CDR3 is CASSRTNSGPYEQYF. The CDR3 nucleotides are TGCGCCAGCAGCCGGACTAATTCGGGGCCCTACGAGCAGTACTTC.

The chain recombines TRBV9 with TRBJ1-1; D unclear. This CDR3 is 11 amino acids long. The germline gives CDR1 SGDLS, CDR2 YYNGEE. The V end lost 6 bases, the J end lost 2 bases, and 5 bases lay between the germline ends. This CDR3 is CASTRNTEAFF. CDR3 bases: TGTGCCAGCACCCGTAACACTGAAGCTTTCTTT.

This clone was counted only a few times. The chain couples TRBV7-3 to TRBJ1-5, with D hard to call. Trimming removed 4 bases from V and 0 bases from J, with 4 bases in between. CDR3 length equals 13 residues. Germline CDR1 reads SGHTA; CDR2 reads FQGTGA. The CDR3 region is CASSSNSNQPQHF. CDR3 nucleotide sequence: TGTGCCAGCAGCTCCAATAGCAATCAGCCCCAGCATTTT.

The chain couples TRBV28 to TRBJ2-5, with 8 bases identical to TRBD2. This CDR3 has 16 residues. Germline V gives CDR1 MDHEN, CDR2 SYDVKM. Losses at the gene ends were 7 bases for V and 2 bases for J; bases not matched to a gene: 12. CDR3 amino acids: CASTSVGVAGQETQYF. The CDR3 coding sequence is TGTGCCAGCACTAGCGTTGGGGTAGCGGGGCAAGAGACCCAGTACTTC.

This clone was seen more than once but under ten times. The rearrangement uses TRBV5-1 and TRBJ2-6; D may be TRBD1 (5 bases). CDR3 length: 16 amino acids. Germline lookup yields CDR1 SGHRS and CDR2 YFSETQ. The V end lost 3 bases, the J end lost 0 bases, and 10 bases lay between the germline ends. CDR3 loop: CASSSRQNSGANVLTF. The CDR3 region has the DNA TGCGCCAGCAGCTCCCGACAGAACTCTGGGGCCAACGTCCTGACTTTC.

This chain connects TRBV29-1 to TRBJ1-2, with D possibly matching TRBD1 (6 bases). V lost 2 bases and J 7 bases, leaving 14 bases between the germline ends. There are 13 residues in the CDR3. Looked up from germline, CDR1 is SQVTM and CDR2 is ANQGSEA. The CDR3 coding sequence is TGCAGCGTTGAATCCACAGGGTTAGGTGGCTACACCTTC. Translation gives CSVESTGLGGYTF.

The rearrangement joins TRBV5-1 to TRBJ2-7; a possible D gene is TRBD1 (6 bases). The CDR3 has 15 residues. V shed 3 bases and J shed 0 bases, with 13 bases lying between them. Germline CDR1 and CDR2: SGHRS and YFSETQ. CDR3 residues: CASSSTGVSSYEQYF. The CDR3 DNA sequence: TGCGCCAGCAGCTCGACAGGTGTTAGCTCCTACGAGCAGTACTTC.

This clone has only a few counts. The CDR3 here is CASSPPRVKLAKNIQYF. In DNA, the CDR3 is TGTGCCAGCTCACCGCCGAGAGTTAAATTAGCCAAAAACATTCAGTACTTC. V usage is TRBV18 and J usage is TRBJ2-4; D remains unclear. In germline, CDR1 is KGHSH, CDR2 LQKENI. The CDR3 loop spans 17 amino acids. The germline V and J ends were trimmed by 3 bases and 0 bases, with 15 bases remaining between them.

This clone has a count of ten or more. The chain has TRBV11-2 and TRBJ2-1, with 15 bases matching TRBD2. CDR1 and CDR2 (germline): SGHAT, FQNNGV. V lost 6 bases and J lost 12; bases outside the gene matches: 6. The CDR3 is 14 amino acids. The CDR3 spells CASRPGLAGGWQFF. In nucleotides, the CDR3 is TGTGCCAGCAGACCAGGACTAGCGGGAGGGTGGCAGTTCTTC.

The chain uses TRBV30 and TRBJ2-5, with TRBD2 identical over 10 bases. This CDR3 spans 14 amino acids. V gave up 0 bases and J gave up 4 bases; unmatched junction bases: 2. Germline V gene sequence: CDR1 GTSNPN, CDR2 SVGIG (reference sequence). The CDR3 spells CAWSVPSGRETQYF. In DNA form, the CDR3 reads TGTGCCTGGAGTGTGCCTAGCGGGAGAGAGACCCAGTACTTC. Full variable domain (missing parts from reference TRBV30 and TRBJ2-5): SQTIHQWPATLVQPVGSPLSLECTVEGTSNPNLYWYRQAAGRGLQLLFYSVGIGQISSEVPQNLSASRPQDRQFILSSKKLLLSDSGFYLCAWSVPSGRETQYFGPGTRLLVL.

The gene calls are TRBV30 and TRBJ1-2; D is perhaps TRBD1 (5 bases). The V gene's germline CDR1 is GTSNPN and CDR2 SVGIG (reference sequence). The CDR3 is 11 residues long. V lost 5 bases, J lost 5 bases, and 9 bases lay in between. The CDR3 bases are TGTGCCTGGTCAGGGTTATATGGCTACACCTTC. Amino acids: CAWSGLYGYTF.

This clone was counted between two and nine times. The CDR3 nucleotides are TGTGCCAGCAAGGCAGGGGGCACAGATACGCAGTATTTT. Its translation is CASKAGGTDTQYF. The chain couples TRBV6-1 to TRBJ2-3; maybe TRBD1 (6 bases). Germline values: CDR1 MNHNS, CDR2 SASEGT. The V end was cut by 7 bases, the J end by 1 base, with 9 bases between. This CDR3 is built from 13 residues.

The chain is built from TRBV2 and TRBJ1-1; TRBD1 is a possible D gene (6 bases). Per the germline V gene, CDR1 is SNHLY and CDR2 is FYNNEI. V was clipped by 5 bases and J by 4 bases, with 14 bases between them. The CDR3 has 14 amino acids. In DNA form, the CDR3 reads TGTGCCAGCAGTCTAGAAACAGGGAGCACTGAAGCTTTCTTT. It yields the protein CASSLETGSTEAFF.

Only a few counts were recorded for this clone. The V and J genes are TRBV6-5 and TRBJ2-7; D is unclear. This CDR3 spans 13 amino acids. V lost 0 bases and J lost 3, with 6 bases in between. Germline V gene lookup returns CDR1 MNHEY and CDR2 SVGAGI. The CDR3 reads CASSYSRVYEQYF. The DNA of the CDR3 is TGTGCCAGCAGTTACTCCCGGGTCTACGAGCAGTACTTC.

This clone appeared a few times. V is TRBV18 and J is TRBJ2-7, with 10 bases lining up with TRBD2. Losses at the gene ends were 2 bases for V and 6 bases for J; bases not matched to a gene: 13. The CDR3 runs to 17 residues. Germline CDR1 is KGHSH and CDR2 is LQKENI. The CDR3 protein is CASSPESLAGGPREQYF. The CDR3 bases are TGTGCCAGCTCACCAGAGTCCTTAGCGGGAGGCCCTCGCGAGCAGTACTTC.

This clone was counted only a few times. This chain connects TRBV7-2 to TRBJ2-5, with 7 bases fitting TRBD2. The CDR3 loop spans 15 amino acids. The V segment lost 1 base and the J segment 5 bases; nucleotides outside the gene matches: 7. Germline-derived CDR1 and CDR2 are SGHTA and FQGNSA. CDR3 in amino acids: CASSLVSGAGETQYF. DNA for the CDR3: TGTGCCAGCAGCTTAGTCAGCGGGGCAGGGGAGACCCAGTACTTC.

V usage is TRBV4-2 and J usage is TRBJ2-1; 8 positions match TRBD2. J lost 10 bases, V lost 4 bases, and 12 bases had no gene match. CDR1 and CDR2 from the germline V gene are LGHNA and YNFKEQ. CDR3 length: 15 amino acids. CDR3 nucleotides: TGTGCCAGCAGCCTCTGGGGAGCGGGAGAGGGCGAGCAGTTCTTC. It translates to CASSLWGAGEGEQFF.